This T cell receptor (beta chain) is drawn from a study of response to subunit inactivated influenza vaccine. General study points: T cells newly recruited by each seasonal influenza vaccination are few, the authors suggested.

This clonotype occurred many times. Its antigen is currently unknown. Germline and junction disagree at one end, which may indicate a read error. The CDR3 runs 14 residues. CDR1 is SGHRS, CDR2 YFSETQ, per germline. Each CDR3 protein is one row after TCRdb ran MiXCR on the RT-PCR reads. The table records around 480,000 distinct CDR3 sequences, 15% to 20% of them present only once. This receptor was identified in a man between 50 and 69 years old who received an inactivated influenza vaccine. This material consisted of CD4+ T cells sorted from PBMCs, taken less than 30 months after vaccination. The V gene is TRBV5-1, the J gene TRBJ2-2, with D perhaps matching TRBD1 (5 bases). CDR3 sequence reads: CASSLNRNTGELFF. CDR3 coding DNA: TGTGCCAGCAGCCTAAACAGGAATACCGGGGAGCTGTTTTTT.